Listed below are T cell receptor beta chains from one sample, sequenced in a study of blood T cell repertoires in COVID-19. Produced via immunoSEQ multiplex PCR; TCRdb's table is partial and in-frame only. The table records under 350,000 clones, 75% to 90% of them present only once. The sequencing input was peripheral blood. The source of these receptors is a man in his forties with acute or convalescent COVID-19. Each CDR3 is given with its conserved first and last residue. Each record gives: D gene, J gene, V gene, clone size, CDR3 DNA, CDR3 protein. The D gene is left open where the match is weak. Clone size is not always given. Where it is, it says once, few, many or a class for expanded clones.

>-|TRBJ1-1|TRBV29-1|-
TGCAGCGTTGTTCAGGGCTTGAACACTGAAGCTTTCTTT
CSVVQGLNTEAFF
>-|TRBJ1-2|TRBV6-1|-
TGTGCCAGCAGTGAAGCGAGCGCACCCAACCAGGGCTACACCTTC
CASSEASAPNQGYTF
>-|TRBJ1-5|TRBV27|few
TGTGCCAGCGCCGACCGACCCGGGGTTGGGGGGCAGCCCCAGCATTTT
CASADRPGVGGQPQHF
>-|TRBJ2-3|TRBV11-3|-
TGTGCCAGCAGCCCCGCGGGGAGCCGCACAGATACGCAGTATTTT
CASSPAGSRTDTQYF
>TRBD2|TRBJ2-1|TRBV2|few
TGTGCCAGCAGTACTCTAGCGGGGGATGCCTACAATGAGCAGTTCTTC
CASSTLAGDAYNEQFF
>TRBD1|TRBJ1-4|TRBV29-1|-
TGCAGCGTCGACAGGGGGCGCGGGGAAAAACTGTTTTTT
CSVDRGRGEKLFF
>-|TRBJ1-6|TRBV3-1/TRBV3-2|-
TGTGCCAGCAGCCCCCCCCCAGGTGGGAATTCACCCCTCCACTTT
CASSPPPGGNSPLHF
>TRBD2|TRBJ2-2|TRBV7-7|-
TGTGCCAGCAGCTTGAGCGGGGGGGCGAACACCGGGGAGCTGTTTTTT
CASSLSGGANTGELFF
>-|TRBJ2-3|TRBV5-6|-
TGTGCCAGCAGCTTGGCCGGGGGTCTGCCCACAGATACGCAGTATTTT
CASSLAGGLPTDTQYF
>-|TRBJ1-1|TRBV12-3/TRBV12-4|few
TGTGCCAGCAGTTTAAGGAGGGTAACTGAAGCTTTCTTT
CASSLRRVTEAFF
>TRBD1|TRBJ1-5|TRBV12-5|-
TGTGCTAGTGGTTACGGGACAGGGAGTGGGCAGCCCCAGCATTTT
CASGYGTGSGQPQHF
>TRBD1|TRBJ1-1|TRBV2|-
TGTGCCAGAAGAAGACAGGGAGGCACTGAAGCTTTCTTT
CARRRQGGTEAFF
>TRBD1|TRBJ1-6|TRBV30|-
TGTGCCTGGAGGTTCGACAGGGGGAATTCACCCCTCCACTTT
CAWRFDRGNSPLHF
>TRBD1|TRBJ2-3|TRBV5-1|-
TGCGCCAGCAGTTTCGGGGACAGATCCACAGATACGCAGTATTTT
CASSFGDRSTDTQYF
>-|TRBJ1-5|TRBV10-3|-
TGTGCCATCAGTGAGTCGCCCGCCGGGGCCCAGCATTTT
CAISESPAGAQHF
>-|TRBJ2-1|TRBV24-1|-
TGTGCCACCATCGACAGCCATAATGAGCAGTTCTTC
CATIDSHNEQFF
>-|TRBJ1-1|TRBV5-1|once
TGCGCCAGCAGGAGGGAGAGCGGAACTGAAGCTTTCTTT
CASRRESGTEAFF
>-|TRBJ1-1|TRBV6-4|-
TGTGCCAGCAGTGCGGACCGGGGTTCTGAAGCTTTCTTT
CASSADRGSEAFF
>TRBD2|TRBJ2-3|TRBV30|-
TGTGCCTGTATTCATATGGCGGGGGGGACAGATACGCAGTATTTT
CACIHMAGGTDTQYF
>TRBD1|TRBJ1-1|TRBV29-1|-
TGCAGCGTCTACAGGGGGGCCACTGAAGCTTTCTTT
CSVYRGATEAFF
>-|TRBJ1-5|TRBV4-1|once
TGCGCCAGCAGCCCGGGGGGAGAGCCCCAGCATTTT
CASSPGGEPQHF
>-|TRBJ1-2|TRBV2|few
TGTGCCAGCAGCCCCTTCAGTGGCTACACCTTC
CASSPFSGYTF
>-|TRBJ1-6|TRBV7-2|-
TGTGCCAGCCGAATGGACGACAGGCCCAATTCACCCCTCCACTTT
CASRMDDRPNSPLHF
>-|TRBJ1-5|TRBV19|-
TGTGCCAGCTCCACGGGGAAACTAAGCAATCAGCCCCAGCATTTT
CASSTGKLSNQPQHF
>-|TRBJ1-1|TRBV5-4|-
TGTGCCAGCAGGCCTCCACAGGGCACAAACACTGAAGCTTTCTTT
CASRPPQGTNTEAFF
>-|TRBJ1-1|TRBV6-5|-
TGTGCCAGCAGCTCCGAGGGAGCCGGACAGATTGAAGCTTTCTTT
CASSSEGAGQIEAFF
>-|TRBJ1-2|TRBV12-3/TRBV12-4|-
TGTGCCAGCGGGGCAAGCTATTATGGCTACACCTTC
CASGASYYGYTF
>TRBD1|TRBJ2-7|TRBV7-9|-
TGTGCCAGCAGCCGGGACAGGGAGTACGAGCAGTACTTC
CASSRDREYEQYF
>TRBD2|TRBJ2-3|TRBV9|-
TGTGCCAGCAGCGTAGTGGCTAGCGGGACCAGCACAGATACGCAGTATTTT
CASSVVASGTSTDTQYF
>-|TRBJ2-7|TRBV7-2|-
TGTGCCAGCAGCTTTCGGACAGGAGGGAACGAGCAGTACTTC
CASSFRTGGNEQYF
>TRBD1|TRBJ1-3|TRBV12-5|-
TGTGCTAGTGGACAGGGGAATTCTGGAAACACCATATATTTT
CASGQGNSGNTIYF
>-|TRBJ2-7|TRBV29-1|-
TGCAGCGCCTCTTACAGGGACGAGCAGTACTTC
CSASYRDEQYF
>TRBD2|TRBJ2-3|TRBV4-2|-
TGTGCCAGCAGCCTACGTGTTGGCCGTAGCGGGGATACGCAGTATTTT
CASSLRVGRSGDTQYF
>-|TRBJ1-6|TRBV25-1|-
TGTGCCAGCAGCTTTAATTCACCCCTCCACTTT
CASSFNSPLHF
>-|TRBJ2-3|TRBV2|-
TGTGCCAGCAGTTCTACTAGCACAGATACGCAGTATTTT
CASSSTSTDTQYF
>-|TRBJ1-5|TRBV19|few
TGTGCCAGTAGGTCCGGGACAAATAGCAATCAGCCCCAGCATTTT
CASRSGTNSNQPQHF
>TRBD1|TRBJ1-1|TRBV5-1|-
TGCGCCAGCAGTTTCACAGGGGAGACTGAAGCTTTCTTT
CASSFTGETEAFF
>TRBD1|TRBJ1-3|TRBV3-1/TRBV3-2|-
TGTGCCAGCAGCCAATGGGACAGCTCTGGAAACACCATATATTTT
CASSQWDSSGNTIYF
>TRBD2|TRBJ2-3|TRBV2|-
TGTGCCAGCAGTCCTACTGCGGGGGGGAGCGCAGATACGCAGTATTTT
CASSPTAGGSADTQYF
>-|TRBJ2-1|TRBV4-1|-
TGCGCCAGCAGCCAAGTCTCTAGGAATGAGCAGTTCTTC
CASSQVSRNEQFF
>-|TRBJ1-6|TRBV5-1|-
TGCGCCAGCAGCTTGGACAGGGCTTATAATTCACCCCTCCACTTT
CASSLDRAYNSPLHF